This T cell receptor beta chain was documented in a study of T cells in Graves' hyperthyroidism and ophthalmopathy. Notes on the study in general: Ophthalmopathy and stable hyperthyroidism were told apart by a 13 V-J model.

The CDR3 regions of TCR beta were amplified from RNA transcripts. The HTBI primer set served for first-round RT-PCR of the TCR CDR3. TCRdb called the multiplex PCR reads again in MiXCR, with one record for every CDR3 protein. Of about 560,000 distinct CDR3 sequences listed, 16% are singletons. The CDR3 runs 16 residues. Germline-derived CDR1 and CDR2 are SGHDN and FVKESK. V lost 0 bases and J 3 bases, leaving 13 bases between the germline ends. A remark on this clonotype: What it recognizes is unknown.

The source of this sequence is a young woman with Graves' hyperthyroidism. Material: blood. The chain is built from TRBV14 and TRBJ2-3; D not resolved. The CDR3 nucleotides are TGTGCCAGCAGCCAAGAGGGCACCTGGTGGACAGATACGCAGTATTTT. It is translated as CASSQEGTWWTDTQYF.